Below, 7 T cell receptor beta chains from the same sample are listed, as sequenced in a study of shared clonotypes between healthy human individuals. CD45RO-negative cells were positively selected for CCR7, leaving out terminally differentiated effector memory CD45RA+ cells. Data came from immunoSEQ multiplex PCR; TCRdb stores just in-frame clones and leaves some out. Of about 1,900,000 clones in the sample, around 96% were seen once. Source material: naive CD8+ T cells sorted from blood. The receptors shown here come from a man between 18 and 29 years old in good health.

The genes are TRBV27 and TRBJ1-2; tentative D call: TRBD1 (5 bases). CDR1 and CDR2 (germline): MNHEY, SMNVEV (reference sequence). CDR3 size: 15 residues. Deletions cut 5 bases from V and 0 bases from J, with 13 bases between. DNA for the CDR3: TGTGCCAGCAGTAAAGGGGCGGAAACTAACTATGGCTACACCTTC. Protein: CASSKGAETNYGYTF.

This clone showed up just once. This chain connects TRBV7-6 to TRBJ2-1; 9 positions match TRBD2. Germline assignment: CDR1 SGHVS and CDR2 FNYEAQ. This CDR3 is 14 amino acids long. The V segment lost 6 bases and the J segment 5 bases; nucleotides outside the gene matches: 5. The CDR3 loop reads CASSFEREDNEQFF. CDR3 nucleotide sequence: TGTGCCAGCAGTTTCGAGCGGGAGGACAATGAGCAGTTCTTC.

The V gene is TRBV27, the J gene TRBJ2-7; TRBD1 is a possible D gene (5 bases). Germline V lookup: CDR1 MNHEY, CDR2 SMNVEV (reference sequence). This CDR3 comprises 15 residues. The V end lost 3 bases, the J end lost 0 bases, and 12 bases lay between the germline ends. The CDR3 spells CASSFAIGASYEQYF. The CDR3 DNA follows: TGTGCCAGCAGTTTTGCGATAGGGGCCTCCTACGAGCAGTACTTC.

The V gene is TRBV10-2, the J gene TRBJ2-7, with 8 bases identical to TRBD2. CDR1 and CDR2 from the germline V gene are WSHSY and SAAADI. J was trimmed by 0 bases and V by 5 bases; bases with no gene match: 3. This CDR3 is built from 14 residues. CDR3 sequence reads: CASSLAGLSYEQYF. In DNA, the CDR3 is TGCGCCAGCAGTTTAGCGGGACTCTCCTACGAGCAGTACTTC.

The V and J genes are TRBV9 and TRBJ1-2; D remains ambiguous. V lost 4 bases, J lost 4 bases, and 17 bases lay in between. This CDR3 has 15 amino acids. Per the germline V gene, CDR1 is SGDLS and CDR2 is YYNGEE. The CDR3 region has the DNA TGTGCCAGCAGCCCTAGCTATGGCACTACCTATGGCTACACCTTC. Protein product: CASSPSYGTTYGYTF.

This sequence joins TRBV27 and TRBJ2-7; no clear D. This CDR3 is built from 14 residues. Germline CDR1 MNHEY, CDR2 SMNVEV (reference sequence). Trimming took 2 bases from V and 0 from J, leaving 8 bases between them. DNA of the CDR3: TGTGCCAGCAGTTTAATCCCCGGCTCCTACGAGCAGTACTTC. Its protein is CASSLIPGSYEQYF.

To note about this clone: The same CDR3 is also encoded by other DNA sequences in this sample. The V and J genes are TRBV9 and TRBJ2-3; the D call may be TRBD1 or TRBD2 (5 bases each). The CDR3 runs 15 residues. Looked up from germline, CDR1 is SGDLS and CDR2 is YYNGEE. V dropped 0 bases and J dropped 0 bases, with 8 bases sitting between them. CDR3 bases: TGTGCCAGCAGCGTAGGGGGGATTAGCACAGATACGCAGTATTTT. Its translation: CASSVGGISTDTQYF.